The rows below give T cell receptor beta chains drawn from one sample of a study of blood T cells in healthy people across ages. MiXCR was run by TCRdb on the 5' RACE reads, yielding one entry per CDR3 protein. Of some 1,000,000 distinct CDR3 sequences in the sample, under 30% were seen once. These data were also reused for a study on T cells of mothers and their children.

The sequencing sample was made of blood. Receptors originate from a girl aged 2-10 years in good health. The CDR3 runs from the conserved cysteine through the conserved F or W. The order of the fields is J gene, V gene, CDR3 protein.

j_gene: TRBJ1-1
v_gene: TRBV5-8
CDR3aa: CASSFRQLLTEAFF

j_gene: TRBJ2-1
v_gene: TRBV29-1
CDR3aa: CSVEIPGNEQFF

j_gene: TRBJ1-4
v_gene: TRBV29-1
CDR3aa: CSVERNEKLFF

j_gene: TRBJ2-5
v_gene: TRBV4-3
CDR3aa: CASSPGVAGVRETQYF

j_gene: TRBJ2-2
v_gene: TRBV7-2
CDR3aa: CASSFDRGGTGELFF

j_gene: TRBJ2-5
v_gene: TRBV28
CDR3aa: CASEGLRGETQYF

j_gene: TRBJ2-5
v_gene: TRBV29-1
CDR3aa: CSVITTPGQGAPGETQYF

j_gene: TRBJ2-1
v_gene: TRBV11-1
CDR3aa: CASSFGTRYNEQFF

j_gene: TRBJ2-1
v_gene: TRBV20-1
CDR3aa: CSAHRAGEGNEQFF

j_gene: TRBJ2-7
v_gene: TRBV29-1
CDR3aa: CSVFDIESYEQYF

j_gene: TRBJ2-5
v_gene: TRBV20-1
CDR3aa: CSAGRTGVKTQYF

j_gene: TRBJ2-5
v_gene: TRBV29-1
CDR3aa: CSVEGLADETQYF

j_gene: TRBJ2-1
v_gene: TRBV21-1
CDR3aa: CASSRRGTGGSGEQFF

j_gene: TRBJ1-6
v_gene: TRBV3-1
CDR3aa: CASSQEPTAAPLHF

j_gene: TRBJ1-4
v_gene: TRBV7-9
CDR3aa: CASSYTYPDEKLFF

j_gene: TRBJ1-4
v_gene: TRBV28
CDR3aa: CASGDRDRGVLLFF